Listed below are T cell receptor beta chains from one sample, sequenced in a study of cytomegalovirus exposure and HLA in healthy donors. Produced via immunoSEQ multiplex PCR; TCRdb's table is partial and in-frame only. The sample includes 120,000 to 150,000 clones, about 80% of them seen just once. Sequencing input: PBMCs. The receptors come from a male donor in good health and CMV-seronegative. The CDR3 runs from the conserved cysteine through the conserved F or W. A D gene is named only where the DNA matches it firmly. Size is omitted from some rows. Given values are once, few, many or a class for expanded clones.

v_call: TRBV6-6; clone_size: .; j_call: TRBJ2-1; d_call: TRBD2; cdr3_aa: CASSFEGLAINEQFF; cdr3_nt: TGTGCCAGCAGTTTCGAGGGACTAGCGATCAATGAGCAGTTCTTC
v_call: TRBV5-4; clone_size: .; j_call: TRBJ2-2; d_call: TRBD2; cdr3_aa: CASSLAKSSGNTGELFF; cdr3_nt: TGTGCCAGCAGCTTGGCCAAGTCTAGCGGCAACACCGGGGAGCTGTTTTTT
v_call: TRBV7-2; clone_size: .; j_call: TRBJ2-3; d_call: .; cdr3_aa: CASRPGAGDTQYF; cdr3_nt: TGTGCCAGCAGGCCTGGGGCCGGGGATACGCAGTATTTT
v_call: TRBV4-2; clone_size: .; j_call: TRBJ2-6; d_call: TRBD1; cdr3_aa: CASSSRQGELSGANVLTF; cdr3_nt: TGTGCCAGCAGCTCAAGGCAGGGGGAGCTCTCTGGGGCCAACGTCCTGACTTTC
v_call: TRBV4-3; clone_size: few; j_call: TRBJ2-7; d_call: .; cdr3_aa: CASSQDLSTWASYEQYF; cdr3_nt: TGCGCCAGCAGCCAAGATCTGTCGACGTGGGCTTCCTACGAGCAGTACTTC
v_call: TRBV28; clone_size: .; j_call: TRBJ1-3; d_call: TRBD1; cdr3_aa: CASRGPVGNTIYF; cdr3_nt: TGTGCCAGTAGGGGGCCGGTGGGAAACACCATATATTTT
v_call: TRBV6-6; clone_size: .; j_call: TRBJ1-2; d_call: TRBD1; cdr3_aa: CASSVPDRGDYGYTF; cdr3_nt: TGTGCCTCCAGCGTCCCTGACAGGGGAGACTATGGCTACACCTTC
v_call: TRBV28; clone_size: .; j_call: TRBJ1-1; d_call: TRBD1; cdr3_aa: CASWDRVSAEAFF; cdr3_nt: TGTGCCAGCTGGGACAGGGTCTCTGCTGAAGCTTTCTTT
v_call: TRBV5-1; clone_size: .; j_call: TRBJ2-1; d_call: TRBD1; cdr3_aa: CASSSPTATGAGDEQFF; cdr3_nt: TGCGCCAGCAGCTCCCCCACCGCCACAGGGGCAGGGGACGAGCAGTTCTTC
v_call: TRBV5-1; clone_size: few; j_call: TRBJ2-5; d_call: .; cdr3_aa: CASSGEEGETQYF; cdr3_nt: TGCGCCAGCAGCGGAGAGGAGGGAGAGACCCAGTACTTC